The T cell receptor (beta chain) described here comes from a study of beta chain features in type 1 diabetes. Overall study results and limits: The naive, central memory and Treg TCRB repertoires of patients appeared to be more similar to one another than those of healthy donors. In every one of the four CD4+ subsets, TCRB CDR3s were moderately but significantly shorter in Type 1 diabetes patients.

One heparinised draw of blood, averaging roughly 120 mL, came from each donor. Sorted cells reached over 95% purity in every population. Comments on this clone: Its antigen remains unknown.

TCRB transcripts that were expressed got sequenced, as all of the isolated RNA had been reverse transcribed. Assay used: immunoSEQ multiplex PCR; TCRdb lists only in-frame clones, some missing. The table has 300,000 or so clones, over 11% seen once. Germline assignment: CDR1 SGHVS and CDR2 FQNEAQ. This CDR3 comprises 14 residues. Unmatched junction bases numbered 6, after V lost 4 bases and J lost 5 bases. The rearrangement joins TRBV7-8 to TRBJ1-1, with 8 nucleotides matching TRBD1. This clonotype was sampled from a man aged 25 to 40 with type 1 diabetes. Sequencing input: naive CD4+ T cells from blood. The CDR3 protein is CASSYDRGSTEAFF. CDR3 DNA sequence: TGTGCCAGCAGCTACGACAGGGGTAGTACTGAAGCTTTCTTT.